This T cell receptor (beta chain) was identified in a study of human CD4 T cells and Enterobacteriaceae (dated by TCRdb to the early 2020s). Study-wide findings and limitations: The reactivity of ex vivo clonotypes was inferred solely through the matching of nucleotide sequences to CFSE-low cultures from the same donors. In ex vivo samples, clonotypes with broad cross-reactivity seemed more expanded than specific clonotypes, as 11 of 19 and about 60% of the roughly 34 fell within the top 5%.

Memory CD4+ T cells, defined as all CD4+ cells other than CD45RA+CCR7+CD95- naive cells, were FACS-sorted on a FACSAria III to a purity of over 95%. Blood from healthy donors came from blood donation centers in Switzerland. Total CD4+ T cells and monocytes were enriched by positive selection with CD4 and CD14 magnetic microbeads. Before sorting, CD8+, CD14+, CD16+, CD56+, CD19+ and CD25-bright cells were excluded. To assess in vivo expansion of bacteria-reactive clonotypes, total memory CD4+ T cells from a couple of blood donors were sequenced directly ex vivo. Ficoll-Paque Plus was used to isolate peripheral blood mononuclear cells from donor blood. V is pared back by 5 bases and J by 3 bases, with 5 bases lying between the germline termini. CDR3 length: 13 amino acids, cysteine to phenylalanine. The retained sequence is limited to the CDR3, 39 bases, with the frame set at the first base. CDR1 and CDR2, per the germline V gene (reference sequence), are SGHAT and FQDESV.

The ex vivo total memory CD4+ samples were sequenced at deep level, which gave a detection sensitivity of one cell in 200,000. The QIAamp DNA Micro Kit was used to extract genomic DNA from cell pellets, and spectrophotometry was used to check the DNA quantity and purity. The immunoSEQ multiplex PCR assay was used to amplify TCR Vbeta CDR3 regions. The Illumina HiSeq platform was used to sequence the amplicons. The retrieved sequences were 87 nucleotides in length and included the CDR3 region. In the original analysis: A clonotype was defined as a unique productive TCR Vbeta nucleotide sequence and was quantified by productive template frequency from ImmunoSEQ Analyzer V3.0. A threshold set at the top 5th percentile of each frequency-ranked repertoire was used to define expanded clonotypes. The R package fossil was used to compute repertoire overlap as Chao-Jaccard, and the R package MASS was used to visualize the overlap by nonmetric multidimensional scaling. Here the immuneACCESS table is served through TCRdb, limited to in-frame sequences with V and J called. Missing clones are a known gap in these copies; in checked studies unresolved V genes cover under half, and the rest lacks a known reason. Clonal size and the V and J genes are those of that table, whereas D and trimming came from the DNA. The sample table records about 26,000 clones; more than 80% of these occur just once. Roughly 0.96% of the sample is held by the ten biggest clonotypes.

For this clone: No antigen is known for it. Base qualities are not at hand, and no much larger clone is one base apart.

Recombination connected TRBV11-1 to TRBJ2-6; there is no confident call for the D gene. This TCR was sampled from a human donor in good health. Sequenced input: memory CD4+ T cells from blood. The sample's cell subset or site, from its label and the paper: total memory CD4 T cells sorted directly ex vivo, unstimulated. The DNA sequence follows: TGTGCCAGCAGCAGGGATGGGGCCAACGTCCTGACTTTC. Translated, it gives CASSRDGANVLTF. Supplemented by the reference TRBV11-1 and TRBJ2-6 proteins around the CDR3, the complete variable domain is EAEVAQSPRYKITEKSQAVAFWCDPISGHATLYWYRQILGQGPELLVQFQDESVVDDSQLPKDRFSAERLKGVDSTLKIQPAELGDSAMYLCASSRDGANVLTFGAGSRLTVL.